This TCR beta chain is from a study of cytomegalovirus exposure and HLA in healthy donors. Study-wide context: In a later analysis, the roughly 120 validation repertoires were reported to have used the same platform as the approximately 690 first-cohort repertoires.

A remark on this clone: Its antigen is unidentified.

Clones were read by immunoSEQ multiplex PCR, and TCRdb kept only the in-frame ones, dropping some. Among roughly 63,000 clones listed, roughly 90% were seen once. The trim removed 3 bases at V and 1 base at J, leaving 8 bases unmatched. This CDR3 is 16 amino acids long. Germline CDR1 SGDLS, CDR2 YYNGEE. Study-level findings and limits: Many donors carried some public TCRs, although rarity characterized most TCR sequences. The tendency of first-cohort TCR clusters to co-occur in the 120 or so validation repertoires emerged from a later analysis.

The chain carries TRBV9 and TRBJ2-5, with TRBD2 identical over 8 bases. Input material: PBMCs. This clonotype was obtained from a woman between 18 and 29 years old in good health and CMV-seronegative. CDR3 sequence reads: CASSGPREGFQETQYF. The CDR3 DNA is TGTGCCAGCAGCGGCCCCCGGGAGGGCTTCCAAGAGACCCAGTACTTC.